What follows are 28 T cell receptor beta chains derived from one specimen sequenced in a study of identical twins (dated by TCRdb to 2016 to 2017). The receptor library was made with 5' RACE. Sequenced using an Illumina HiSeq 2000. In TCRdb, the public reads were trimmed at Q25 with fastp and aligned with MiXCR, with productive beta chains retained. CDR3 protein duplicates are merged, each entry listing the most common genes and DNA. Across this sample there are more than 650,000 distinct CDR3 sequences, with less than 7% seen only once. In total, the top ten clones hold under 2% of the sample. Sequences were obtained from naive T cells sorted from blood. In the paper's terms, the cell subset or site label means: cells isolated with a human naive T-cell isolation kit. The receptor set was obtained from a man younger than 35 in good health.

This clonotype was counted between two and nine times. The chain couples TRBV4-1 to TRBJ2-1, with 9 bases lining up with TRBD1. The V gene end was trimmed by 1 base and the J gene end by 6 bases; junction bases not matched to a gene: 7. The germline gives CDR1 MGHRA, CDR2 YSYEKL. The length of the CDR3 is 16 residues. DNA of the CDR3: TGCGCCAGCAGCCAAGTAGGCGGACAGGGGTTCAATGAGCAGTTCTTC. This codes for CASSQVGGQGFNEQFF.

This clonotype was counted between two and nine times. CDR3 sequence reads: CASSEDVAYTGELFF. DNA for the CDR3: TGTGCCAGCAGTGAAGATGTGGCATACACCGGGGAGCTGTTTTTT. The J gene is TRBJ2-2, the V gene TRBV2, with D unresolved. Trimming removed 1 base from V and 3 bases from J, with 9 bases in between. Germline-derived CDR1 and CDR2 are SNHLY and FYNNEI. The CDR3 is made up of 15 amino acids.

This clonotype was picked up many times. The chain is built from TRBV10-3 and TRBJ1-2, with TRBD1 matching over 7 bases. The CDR3 is 14 amino acids. From germline, CDR1 is ENHRY and CDR2 SYGVKD. With 3 bases clipped from V and 4 bases from J, the junction kept 5 bases outside the gene matches. The CDR3 reads CAISERGQFYGYTF. In DNA, the CDR3 is TGTGCCATCAGTGAAAGGGGACAGTTCTATGGCTACACCTTC.

This clonotype was seen a handful of times. The V and J genes are TRBV11-2 and TRBJ2-3; TRBD2 aligns across 7 bases. In germline, CDR1 is SGHAT, CDR2 FQNNGV. The CDR3 runs 16 residues. Unmatched junction bases numbered 6, after V lost 1 base and J lost 2 bases. CDR3 protein: CASSLAGGSDTDTQYF. CDR3 nucleotides: TGTGCCAGCAGCTTAGCGGGCGGGAGTGACACAGATACGCAGTATTTT.

This clonotype was observed many times. This chain links TRBV20-1 with TRBJ2-3; D is possibly TRBD2 (6 bases). The V end was cut by 3 bases, the J end by 6 bases, with 13 bases between. The CDR3 has 13 amino acids. Germline V gene sequence: CDR1 DFQATT, CDR2 SNEGSKA (reference sequence). CDR3 in amino acids: CSASPRRADTQYF. The CDR3 region has the DNA TGCAGTGCTAGCCCCAGGAGGGCGGATACGCAGTATTTT.

The sample holds many counts of this clonotype. V and J are TRBV20-1 and TRBJ2-7; TRBD2 matches 8 bases. The CDR3 is 14 amino acids. J gave up 3 bases and V 0 bases, and 4 bases lay outside the gene matches. Germline V gene data show CDR1 as DFQATT and CDR2 as SNEGSKA (reference sequence). The CDR3, as DNA: TGCAGTGCTAGAGATTTCGGGAGGGTCTACGAGCAGTACTTC. This sequence encodes CSARDFGRVYEQYF.

This clonotype was counted at least ten times. The chain combines TRBV5-1 with TRBJ1-5; 8 bases agree with TRBD1. The CDR3 is 15 amino acids. V trimming: 0 bases; J trimming: 1 base; junction bases outside the gene matches: 0. Per the germline V gene, CDR1 is SGHRS and CDR2 is YFSETQ. CDR3 in DNA: TGCGCCAGCAGCTTGGGGGACAGGAGCAATCAGCCCCAGCATTTT. Translated, it gives CASSLGDRSNQPQHF.

This clonotype was detected many times. The J gene is TRBJ2-3, the V gene TRBV11-1, with 7 bases that match TRBD2. The CDR3 is 19 residues long. Trimming at V came to 3 bases and at J to 2 bases, leaving 17 bases not matched to a gene. Germline V gene sequence: CDR1 SGHAT, CDR2 FQDESV (reference sequence). CDR3 coding DNA: TGTGCCAGCAGCTTCATAATTCTCACTGGGAGGGTTCTCACAGATACGCAGTATTTT. Its translation: CASSFIILTGRVLTDTQYF.

This clonotype was observed at least ten times. This chain joins TRBV20-1 and TRBJ1-2; perhaps TRBD1 as D (5 bases). From germline, CDR1 is DFQATT and CDR2 SNEGSKA (reference sequence). CDR3 length: 14 residues. Deletions cut 2 bases from V and 5 bases from J, with 15 bases between. The CDR3 region has the DNA TGCAGTGCTAGATCCGATCAGGGAATTTATGGCTACACCTTC. Translated, it gives CSARSDQGIYGYTF.

This clonotype was picked up many times. V is TRBV15 and J is TRBJ2-5; D not certain. V was pared by 1 base and J by 5 bases, with 14 bases between. Looked up from germline, CDR1 is LNHNV and CDR2 is YYDKDF (reference sequence). The CDR3 covers 15 residues. The CDR3 sequence: CATSRALSVRETQYF. The CDR3 bases are TGTGCCACCAGCAGAGCCCTGTCTGTCAGGGAGACCCAGTACTTC.

The rearrangement joins TRBV3-1 to TRBJ2-7; the D gene is possibly TRBD2 (5 bases). The V gene lost 7 bases and the J gene lost 0 bases, with 13 bases spanning the gap. CDR3 length equals 14 residues. Germline-derived CDR1 and CDR2 are LGHDT and YNNKEL (reference sequence). The CDR3 DNA sequence: TGTGCCAGCAAGCTAAGCGGTCTCTCCTACGAGCAGTACTTC. This codes for CASKLSGLSYEQYF.

As concerns this clonotype: The germline gene is not matched at one end of the junction; a read error may be the cause. The gene calls are TRBV6-5 and TRBJ1-4, with 10 positions matching TRBD1. CDR3 length equals 18 residues. Per the germline V gene, CDR1 is MNHEY and CDR2 is SVGAGI. The CDR3 sequence: CASSNSPGQGSTNEKLFF. The CDR3 bases are TGTGCCAGCAGTAACTCGCCGGGACAGGGGTCAACTAATGAAAAACTGTTTTTT.

This clonotype was picked up many times. The rearrangement joins TRBV7-2 to TRBJ2-5, with TRBD2 matching over 7 bases. CDR1 SGHTA and CDR2 FQGNSA come from the germline V gene. The CDR3 is 15 residues long. Unmatched junction bases numbered 6, after V lost 3 bases and J lost 2 bases. The CDR3 nucleotides are TGTGCCAGCAGCTTGGGAGGGGCGCCACAAGAGACCCAGTACTTC. The encoded protein is CASSLGGAPQETQYF.

This clonotype showed up just a few times. The V gene is TRBV24-1, the J gene TRBJ2-2; 9 bases align to TRBD2. The junction had 7 bases not matched to a gene; V was cut back by 3 bases and J by 6 bases. The germline V gene encodes CDR1 KGHDR and CDR2 SFDVKD. The CDR3 length is 16 residues. The CDR3 sequence is CATSDMLVAGAGELFF. Written as DNA, the CDR3 is TGTGCCACCAGTGATATGTTGGTAGCGGGAGCCGGGGAGCTGTTTTTT.

This clonotype was seen many times. The chain carries TRBV20-1 and TRBJ2-7; D is ambiguous. This CDR3 is built from 12 residues. Germline CDR1 and CDR2: DFQATT and SNEGSKA (reference sequence). The V gene lost 6 bases and the J gene lost 1 base, with 10 bases spanning the gap. CDR3 region: CSAGRRSYEQYF. The DNA of the CDR3 is TGCAGTGCCGGTCGAAGGTCCTACGAGCAGTACTTC.

The rearrangement joins TRBV6-4 to TRBJ1-2; no clear D. Trimming left V 6 bases short and J 0 bases short, with 11 bases between. Germline values: CDR1 MRHNA, CDR2 SNTAGT. The CDR3 runs to 14 residues. CDR3 DNA sequence: TGTGCCAGCAGGCCGGGAGGGACTAACTATGGCTACACCTTC. Amino acids: CASRPGGTNYGYTF.

The chain carries TRBV5-1 and TRBJ1-1; tentatively, D is TRBD1 (6 bases). CDR3 size: 15 residues. Germline CDR1 SGHRS, CDR2 YFSETQ. Trimming pared 4 bases from V and 3 bases from J, leaving 16 bases between. The CDR3 DNA reads as TGCGCCAGCAGCCCGGACAGTCTTAGATACACTGAAGCTTTCTTT. This gives the protein CASSPDSLRYTEAFF.

The CDR3 here is CASSVEAASYNEQFF. The CDR3 DNA sequence: TGTGCCAGCAGCGTAGAGGCGGCATCCTACAATGAGCAGTTCTTC. The chain joins TRBV9 to TRBJ2-1; D remains unclear. V lost 0 bases and J lost 1, with 8 bases in between. The CDR3 covers 15 residues. Germline assignment: CDR1 SGDLS and CDR2 YYNGEE. The full variable domain, with the rest looked up from reference TRBV9 and TRBJ2-1, is DSGVTQTPKHLITATGQRVTLRCSPRSGDLSVYWYQQSLDQGLQFLIQYYNGEERAKGNILERFSAQQFPDLHSELNLSSLELGDSALYFCASSVEAASYNEQFFGPGTRLTVL.

There are many counts of this clonotype. The chain couples TRBV24-1 to TRBJ1-1; D not certain. V was trimmed by 9 bases and J by 4 bases, leaving 14 bases between them. CDR3 length equals 13 residues. Germline CDR1 is KGHDR and CDR2 is SFDVKD. CDR3 bases: TGTGCCACCCGGTCCATTGATGGCACTGAAGCTTTCTTT. Protein sequence: CATRSIDGTEAFF.

This clonotype has a count of ten or more. This chain uses TRBV7-9 with TRBJ2-2, with TRBD2 matching 9 bases. The germline gives CDR1 SEHNR, CDR2 FQNEAQ (reference sequence). Losses at the gene ends were 4 bases for V and 4 bases for J; bases not matched to a gene: 7. The CDR3 is 16 amino acids. The CDR3 DNA reads TGTGCCAGCAGCTCGAATAGCGGGAGTGCCACCGGGGAGCTGTTTTTT. Protein sequence: CASSSNSGSATGELFF.

This clonotype was found a few times. The chain is built from TRBV7-9 and TRBJ2-3; weak D call: TRBD2 (6 bases). The CDR3 is 13 residues long. Germline values: CDR1 SEHNR, CDR2 FQNEAQ (reference sequence). Trimming took 6 bases from V and 4 from J, leaving 11 bases between them. The CDR3 reads CASSWRESDTQYF. The DNA of the CDR3 is TGTGCCAGCAGTTGGAGGGAGTCAGATACGCAGTATTTT.

Concerning this clonotype itself: It may be a read error: a sequence one base away is much more abundant. This chain links TRBV6-5 with TRBJ2-7, with D possibly being TRBD1 or TRBD2 (5 bases each). CDR1 is MNHEY, CDR2 SVGAGI, per germline. V was cut by 6 bases and J by 6 bases, with 12 bases left in between. The CDR3 consists of 12 residues. CDR3 sequence: CASSPGTREQYF. The CDR3 bases are TGTGCCAGCAGCCCCGGGACCCGCGAGCAGTACTTC.

This rearrangement joins TRBV12-3 or TRBV12-4 to TRBJ2-3; 13 nucleotides agree with TRBD2. The CDR3 runs 18 residues. V was pared by 6 bases and J by 5 bases, with 14 bases of the junction left unmatched. CDR3 in amino acids: CASSSTSTSGRAIDTQYF. As DNA, the CDR3 is TGTGCCAGCAGCTCTACCTCTACTAGCGGGAGGGCCATAGATACGCAGTATTTT.

This clonotype turned up a few times. The V and J genes are TRBV7-9 and TRBJ2-7; TRBD1 matches 9 bases. Losses at the gene ends were 2 bases for V and 4 bases for J; bases not matched to a gene: 6. Germline lookup yields CDR1 SEHNR and CDR2 FQNEAQ (reference sequence). The CDR3 spans 15 residues. The CDR3 loop is CASSLTGGSVYEQYF. The CDR3 DNA reads as TGTGCCAGCAGCTTAACAGGGGGCAGCGTGTACGAGCAGTACTTC.

This clonotype was seen repeatedly, ten times or more. V is TRBV29-1 and J is TRBJ2-3; the D is unclear. The length of the CDR3 is 15 residues. Germline CDR1 SQVTM, CDR2 ANQGSEA. With 0 bases removed from V and 2 bases from J, the gap between germline ends came to 12 bases. CDR3 DNA sequence: TGCAGCGTTGAAGATGGTTTCCGGAACACAGATACGCAGTATTTT. Translation gives CSVEDGFRNTDTQYF.

Many counts were recorded for this clonotype. The chain has TRBV10-3 and TRBJ2-1, with 12 nucleotides matching TRBD1. Trimming at V came to 0 bases and at J to 0 bases, leaving 12 bases not matched to a gene. Germline V lookup: CDR1 ENHRY, CDR2 SYGVKD. The CDR3 runs to 21 residues. The CDR3 coding sequence is TGTGCCATCAGTGAGTCATGGGGGGGACAGGGGGCCGCGAGCTCCTACAATGAGCAGTTCTTC. Translated, it gives CAISESWGGQGAASSYNEQFF.

The chain joins TRBV27 to TRBJ2-7, with D possibly TRBD2 on 6 matching bases. Deletions cut 5 bases from V and 3 bases from J, with 14 bases between. The germline V gene has CDR1 MNHEY and CDR2 SMNVEV (reference sequence). The CDR3 is made up of 14 amino acids. DNA for the CDR3: TGTGCCAGCAGTCCTGGGGTAGCGGACTACGAGCAGTACTTC. This sequence encodes CASSPGVADYEQYF.

This clonotype appeared many times. J is TRBJ2-3 and V is TRBV7-7; D is ambiguous. The CDR3 totals 13 residues. The germline gives CDR1 SSHAT, CDR2 FNYEAQ (reference sequence). V shed 5 bases and J shed 6 bases, with 12 bases lying between them. The CDR3, as DNA: TGTGCCAGCAGCCCCAACTCCGCCGATACGCAGTATTTT. This encodes CASSPNSADTQYF.